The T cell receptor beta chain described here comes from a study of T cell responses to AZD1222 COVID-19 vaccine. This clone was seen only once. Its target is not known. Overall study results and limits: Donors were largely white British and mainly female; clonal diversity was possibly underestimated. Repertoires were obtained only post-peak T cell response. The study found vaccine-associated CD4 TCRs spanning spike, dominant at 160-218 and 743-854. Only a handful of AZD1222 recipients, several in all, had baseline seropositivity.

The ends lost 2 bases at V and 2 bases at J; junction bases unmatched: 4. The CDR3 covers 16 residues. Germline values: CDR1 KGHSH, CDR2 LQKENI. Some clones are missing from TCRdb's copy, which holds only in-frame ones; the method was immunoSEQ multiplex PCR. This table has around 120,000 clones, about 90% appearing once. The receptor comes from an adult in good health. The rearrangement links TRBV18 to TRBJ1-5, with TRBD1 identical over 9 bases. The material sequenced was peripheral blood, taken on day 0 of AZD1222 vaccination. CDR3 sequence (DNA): TGTGCCAGCTCACCATACGGGACAGGGCGCAATCAGCCCCAGCATTTT. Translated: CASSPYGTGRNQPQHF. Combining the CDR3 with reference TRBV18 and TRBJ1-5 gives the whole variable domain NAGVMQNPRHLVRRRGQEARLRCSPMKGHSHVYWYRQLPEEGLKFMVYLQKENIIDESGMPKERFSAEFPKEGPSILRIQQVVRGDSAAYFCASSPYGTGRNQPQHFGDGTRLSIL.